This T cell receptor beta chain emerged from a study of blood T cell repertoires in COVID-19. Study information: Some COVID-19 samples were acute and others convalescent; all came from the United States, Italy and Spain.

Germline values: CDR1 SNHLY, CDR2 FYNNEI. The CDR3 is 14 amino acids. V was pared by 4 bases and J by 4 bases, with 11 bases between. The assay was immunoSEQ multiplex PCR, and TCRdb's table has in-frame clones only and misses some. The sample yields fewer than 300,000 clones, less than 85% seen once. The sequence derives from a woman between 65 and 79 years old with active or convalescent COVID-19. The specimen was peripheral blood. This chain uses TRBV2 with TRBJ1-5, with D possibly matching TRBD1 (5 bases). The CDR3 here is CASSGAQGNQPQHF. The CDR3 coding sequence is TGTGCCAGCAGTGGCGCCCAGGGTAATCAGCCCCAGCATTTT.